Presented here are 5 T cell receptor beta chains from one specimen sequenced in a study of shared clonotypes between healthy human individuals. Assay used: immunoSEQ multiplex PCR; TCRdb lists only in-frame clones, some missing. The sample includes about 2 million clones, less than 95% of them seen just once. Naive CD8 cells comprised CD45RO-negative, CCR7-positively selected cells, excluding terminally differentiated effector memory CD45RA+ cells. Material: naive CD8+ T cells sorted from blood. These receptors all come from a man between 18 and 35 years old in good health.

This clone has just a few counts. This specimen includes other DNA sequences encoding the same CDR3. This chain uses TRBV25-1 with TRBJ1-3; no definite D call. Trimming stripped 3 bases from V and 4 bases from J, with 7 bases between. In germline, CDR1 is MGHDK, CDR2 SYGVNS. The CDR3 totals 13 residues. Here the CDR3 DNA reads TGTGCCAGCAGTGATCTCTTGGGAAACACCATATATTTT. This sequence encodes CASSDLLGNTIYF.

The chain recombines TRBV4-3 with TRBJ2-3; possibly TRBD1 for D (5 bases). CDR3 size: 15 residues. Germline-derived CDR1 and CDR2 are LGHNA and YSLEER. The ends were cut back, 3 bases at V and 1 base at J, with 11 bases in the middle. In nucleotides, the CDR3 is TGCGCCAGCAGCCAGCCCCAGGGCTGCACAGATACGCAGTATTTT. Translated, it gives CASSQPQGCTDTQYF.

The chain combines TRBV19 with TRBJ2-1; D ambiguous. CDR3 size: 13 residues. CDR1 and CDR2 from the germline V gene are LNHDA and SQIVND (reference sequence). Trimming stripped 5 bases from V and 3 bases from J, with 8 bases between. The CDR3 here is CASSSSLYNEQFF. In DNA, the CDR3 is TGTGCCAGTAGTTCCTCCCTCTACAATGAGCAGTTCTTC. Filled out from reference TRBV19 and TRBJ2-1, the complete variable domain reads DGGITQSPKYLFRKEGQNVTLSCEQNLNHDAMYWYRQDPGQGLRLIYYSQIVNDFQKGDIAEGYSVSREKKESFPLTVTSAQKNPTAFYLCASSSSLYNEQFFGPGTRLTVL.

The CDR3 is CASSLDLVEEAGELFF. In DNA, the CDR3 is TGTGCCAGCAGCTTAGACTTGGTCGAAGAGGCCGGGGAGCTGTTTTTT. The V and J genes are TRBV13 and TRBJ2-2, with no clear D. The V end lost 1 base, the J end lost 6 bases, and 15 bases lay between the germline ends. The CDR3 runs to 16 residues. CDR1 is PRHDT, CDR2 FYEKMQ, per germline (reference sequence). Combining the CDR3 with reference TRBV13 and TRBJ2-2 gives the whole variable domain AAGVIQSPRHLIKEKRETATLKCYPIPRHDTVYWYQQGPGQDPQFLISFYEKMQSDKGSIPDRFSAQQFSDYHSELNMSSLELGDSALYFCASSLDLVEEAGELFFGEGSRLTVL.

The V call is TRBV27, the J call TRBJ1-1; 9 nucleotides agree with TRBD1. V lost 0 bases to trimming and J lost 5 bases; unmatched junction nucleotides: 4. CDR1 and CDR2 (germline): MNHEY, SMNVEV (reference sequence). The CDR3 length is 15 residues. The CDR3 is CASSLSETGGTEAFF. In DNA, the CDR3 is TGTGCCAGCAGTTTATCGGAGACAGGGGGTACTGAAGCTTTCTTT.